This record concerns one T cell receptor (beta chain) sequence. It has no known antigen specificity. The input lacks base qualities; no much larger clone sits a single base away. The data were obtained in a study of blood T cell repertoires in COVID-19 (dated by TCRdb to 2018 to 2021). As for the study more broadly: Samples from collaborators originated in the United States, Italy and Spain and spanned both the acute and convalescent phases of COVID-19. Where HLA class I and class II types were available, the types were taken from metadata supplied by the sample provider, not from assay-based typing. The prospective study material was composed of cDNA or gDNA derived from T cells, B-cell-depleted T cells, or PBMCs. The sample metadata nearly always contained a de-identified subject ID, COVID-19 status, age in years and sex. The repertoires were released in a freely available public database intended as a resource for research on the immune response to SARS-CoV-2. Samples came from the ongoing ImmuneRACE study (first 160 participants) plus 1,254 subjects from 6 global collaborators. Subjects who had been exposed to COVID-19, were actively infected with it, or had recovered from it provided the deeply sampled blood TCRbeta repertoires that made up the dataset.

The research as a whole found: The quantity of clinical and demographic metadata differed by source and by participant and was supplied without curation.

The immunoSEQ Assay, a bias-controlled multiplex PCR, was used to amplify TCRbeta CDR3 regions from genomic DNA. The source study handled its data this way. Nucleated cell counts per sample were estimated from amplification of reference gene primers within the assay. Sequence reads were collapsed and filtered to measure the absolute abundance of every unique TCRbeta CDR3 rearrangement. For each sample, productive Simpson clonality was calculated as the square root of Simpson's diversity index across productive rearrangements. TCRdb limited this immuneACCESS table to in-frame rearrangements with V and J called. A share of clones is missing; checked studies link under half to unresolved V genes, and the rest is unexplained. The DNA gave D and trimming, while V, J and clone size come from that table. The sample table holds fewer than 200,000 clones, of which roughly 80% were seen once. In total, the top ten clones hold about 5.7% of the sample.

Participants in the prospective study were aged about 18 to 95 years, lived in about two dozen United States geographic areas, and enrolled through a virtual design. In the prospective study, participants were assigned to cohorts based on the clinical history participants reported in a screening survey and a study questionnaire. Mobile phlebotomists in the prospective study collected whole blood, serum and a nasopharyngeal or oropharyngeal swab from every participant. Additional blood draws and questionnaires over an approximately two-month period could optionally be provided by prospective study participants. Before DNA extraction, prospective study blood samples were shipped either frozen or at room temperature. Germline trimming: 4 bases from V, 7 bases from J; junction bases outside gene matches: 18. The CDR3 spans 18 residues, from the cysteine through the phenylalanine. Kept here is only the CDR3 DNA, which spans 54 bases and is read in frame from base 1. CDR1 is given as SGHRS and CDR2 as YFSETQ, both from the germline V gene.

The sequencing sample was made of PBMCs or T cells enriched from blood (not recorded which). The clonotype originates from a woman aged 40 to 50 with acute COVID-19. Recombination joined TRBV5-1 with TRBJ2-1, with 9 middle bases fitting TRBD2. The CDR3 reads CASSADGTSRRVGNEQFF. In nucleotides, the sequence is TGCGCCAGCAGCGCAGACGGGACTAGCAGGCGGGTAGGTAATGAGCAGTTCTTC.